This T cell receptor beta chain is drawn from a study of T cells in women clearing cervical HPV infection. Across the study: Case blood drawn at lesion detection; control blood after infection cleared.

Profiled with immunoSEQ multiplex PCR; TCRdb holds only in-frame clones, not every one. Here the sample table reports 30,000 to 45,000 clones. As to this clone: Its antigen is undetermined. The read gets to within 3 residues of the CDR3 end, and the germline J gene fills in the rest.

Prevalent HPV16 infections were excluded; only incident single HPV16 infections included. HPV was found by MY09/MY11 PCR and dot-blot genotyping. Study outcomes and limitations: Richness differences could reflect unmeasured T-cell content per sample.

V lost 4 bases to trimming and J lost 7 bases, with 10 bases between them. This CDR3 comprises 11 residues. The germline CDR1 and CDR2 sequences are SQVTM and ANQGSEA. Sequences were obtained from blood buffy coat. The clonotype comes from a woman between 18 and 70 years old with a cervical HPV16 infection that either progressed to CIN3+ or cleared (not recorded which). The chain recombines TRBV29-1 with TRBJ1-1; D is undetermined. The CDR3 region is CSVGGLGEAFF. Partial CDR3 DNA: TGCAGCGTTGGAGGGTTGGGTGAA.